The source of this T cell receptor (beta chain) is a study of blood T cell repertoires in COVID-19. Study context: Both acute and convalescent COVID-19 samples were obtained from the United States, Italy and Spain. Sources were T cells, B-cell-depleted T cells, or PBMCs; the material itself was cDNA or gDNA.

Methods used by the authors: For nucleated cells, counts were estimated from reference gene primer amplification. Data came from immunoSEQ multiplex PCR; TCRdb stores just in-frame clones and leaves some out. The V and J calls and clone size are taken from that table; D and trimming were inferred from the DNA. The data contain tens of thousands of clones, 73% of them singletons. Looked up from germline, CDR1 is MNHEY and CDR2 is SMNVEV (reference sequence). V was pared by 1 base and J by 3 bases, with 10 bases between. The CDR3 is 14 amino acids. The rearrangement links TRBV27 to TRBJ2-7; no firm D call. This clonotype originated in a woman in her forties or fifties with active or convalescent COVID-19. Specimen: peripheral blood. The CDR3 reads CASSLLAEIYEQYF. The CDR3 bases are TGTGCCAGCAGTTTATTGGCGGAGATCTACGAGCAGTACTTC.